This entry describes one TCR beta chain. Its target is unknown. The data were obtained in a study of graft-versus-host responses after intestinal transplantation. On the study more broadly: The study gave all recipients anti-thymocyte globulin induction, then tacrolimus and steroids for 2 to 3 years. General observations from the study: Marrow from the recipient contained GvH clones, some of which had appeared first in ileum or blood.

Some clones are missing from TCRdb's copy, which holds only in-frame ones; the method was immunoSEQ multiplex PCR. The sample shows approximately 25,000 clones, around 94% of them seen only once. V was pared by 2 bases and J by 8 bases, with 12 bases between. CDR3 size: 13 residues. Germline values: CDR1 SGHVS, CDR2 FQNEAQ. The V gene is TRBV7-8, the J gene TRBJ1-1; D is perhaps TRBD1 (5 bases). The input for sequencing was PBMCs, taken more than 29 days after intestinal transplant. This clonotype was obtained from a human patient who received an intestinal transplant, so some T cells may come from the graft donor. CDR3 sequence: CASSLTSGNEAFF. The CDR3 DNA follows: TGTGCCAGCAGCTTAACTTCAGGGAACGAAGCTTTCTTT.